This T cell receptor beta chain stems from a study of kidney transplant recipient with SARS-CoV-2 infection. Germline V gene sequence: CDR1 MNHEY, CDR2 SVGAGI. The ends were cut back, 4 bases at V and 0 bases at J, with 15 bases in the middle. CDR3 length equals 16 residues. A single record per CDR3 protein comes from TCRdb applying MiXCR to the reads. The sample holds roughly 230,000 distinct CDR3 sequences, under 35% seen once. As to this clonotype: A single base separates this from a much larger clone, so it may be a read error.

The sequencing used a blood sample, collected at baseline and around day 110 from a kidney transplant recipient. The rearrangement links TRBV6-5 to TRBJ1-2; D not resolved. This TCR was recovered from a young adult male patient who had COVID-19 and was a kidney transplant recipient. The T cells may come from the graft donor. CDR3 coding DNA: TGTGCCAGCAGTTGCTCGGAGGGCAGATCTAACTATGGCTACACCTTC. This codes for CASSCSEGRSNYGYTF.